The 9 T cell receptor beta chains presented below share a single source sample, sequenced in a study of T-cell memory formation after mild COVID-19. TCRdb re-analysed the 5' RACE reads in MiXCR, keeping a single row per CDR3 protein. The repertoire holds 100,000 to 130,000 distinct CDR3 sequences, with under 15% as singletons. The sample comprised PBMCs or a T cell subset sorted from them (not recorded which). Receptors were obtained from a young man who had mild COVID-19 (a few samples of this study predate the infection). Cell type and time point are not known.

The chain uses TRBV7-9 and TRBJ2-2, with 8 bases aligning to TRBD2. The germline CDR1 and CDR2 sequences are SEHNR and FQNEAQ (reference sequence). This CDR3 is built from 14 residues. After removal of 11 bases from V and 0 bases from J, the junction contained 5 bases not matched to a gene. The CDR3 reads CAPERGSNTGELFF. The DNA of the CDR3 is TGTGCCCCAGAGCGGGGGTCGAACACCGGGGAGCTGTTTTTT. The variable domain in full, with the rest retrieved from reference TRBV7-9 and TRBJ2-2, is DTGVSQNPRHKITKRGQNVTFRCDPISEHNRLYWYRQTLGQGPEFLTYFQNEAQLEKSRLLSDRFSAERPKGSFSTLEIQRTEQGDSAMYLCAPERGSNTGELFFGEGSRLTVL.

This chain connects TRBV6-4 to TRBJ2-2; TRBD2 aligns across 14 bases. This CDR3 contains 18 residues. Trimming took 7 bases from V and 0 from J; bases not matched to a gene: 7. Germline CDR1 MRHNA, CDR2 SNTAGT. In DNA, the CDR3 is TGTGCCAGCACTATGACTAGCGGGGGGGACGCGAACACCGGGGAGCTGTTTTTT. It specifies CASTMTSGGDANTGELFF.

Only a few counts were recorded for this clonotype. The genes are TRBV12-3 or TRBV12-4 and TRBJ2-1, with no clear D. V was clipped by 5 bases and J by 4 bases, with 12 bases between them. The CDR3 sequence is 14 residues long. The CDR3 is CASSPVRRYNEQFF. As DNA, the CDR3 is TGTGCCAGCAGTCCGGTACGCCGTTACAATGAGCAGTTCTTC.

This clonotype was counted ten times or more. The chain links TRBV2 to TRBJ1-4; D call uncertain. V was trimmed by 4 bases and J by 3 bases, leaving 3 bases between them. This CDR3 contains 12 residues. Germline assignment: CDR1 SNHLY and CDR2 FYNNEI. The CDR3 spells CASSGANEKLFF. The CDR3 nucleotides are TGTGCCAGCAGTGGTGCTAATGAAAAACTGTTTTTT.

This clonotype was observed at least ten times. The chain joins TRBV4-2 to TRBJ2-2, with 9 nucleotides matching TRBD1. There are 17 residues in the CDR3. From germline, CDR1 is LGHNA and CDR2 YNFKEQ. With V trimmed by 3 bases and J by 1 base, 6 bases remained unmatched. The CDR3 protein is CASSQPVGQGNTGELFF. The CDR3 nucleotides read TGTGCCAGCAGCCAGCCGGTGGGACAGGGGAACACCGGGGAGCTGTTTTTT.

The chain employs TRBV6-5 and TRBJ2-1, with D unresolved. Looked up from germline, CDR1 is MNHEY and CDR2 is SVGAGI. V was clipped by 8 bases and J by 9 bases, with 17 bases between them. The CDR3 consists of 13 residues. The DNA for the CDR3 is TGTGCCAGCTCTTACAGCCGCGGCGGTGAGCAGTTCTTC. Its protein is CASSYSRGGEQFF.

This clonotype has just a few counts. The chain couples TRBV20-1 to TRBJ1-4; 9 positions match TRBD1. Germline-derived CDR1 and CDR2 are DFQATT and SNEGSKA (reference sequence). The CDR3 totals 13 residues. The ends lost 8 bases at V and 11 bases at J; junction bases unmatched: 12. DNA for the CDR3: TGCAGTTCTACCGGGACAGGGTATAGGAAACTGTTTTTT. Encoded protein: CSSTGTGYRKLFF.

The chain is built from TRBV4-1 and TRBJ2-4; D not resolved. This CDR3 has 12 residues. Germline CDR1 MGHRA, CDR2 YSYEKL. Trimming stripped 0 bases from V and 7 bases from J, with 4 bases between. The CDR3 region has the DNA TGCGCCAGCAGCCAAGAGGGGAACATTCAGTACTTC. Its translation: CASSQEGNIQYF.

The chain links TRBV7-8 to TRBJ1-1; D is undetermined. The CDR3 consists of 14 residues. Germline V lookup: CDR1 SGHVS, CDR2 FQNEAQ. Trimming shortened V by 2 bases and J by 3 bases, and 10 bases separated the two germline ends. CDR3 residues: CASSLTYGDTEAFF. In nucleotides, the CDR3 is TGTGCCAGCAGCTTAACGTATGGGGACACTGAAGCTTTCTTT.